Shown below are 31 T cell receptor beta chains from a single sample sequenced in a study of CD8 T cells in ankylosing spondylitis. TCRdb used MiXCR to reprocess the 5' RACE reads, holding one entry per CDR3 protein. Here the sample spans roughly 180,000 distinct CDR3 sequences, about an eighth being singletons. Specimen: blood, either unsorted or a sorted T cell fraction (not recorded which). The receptors come from a female donor with ankylosing spondylitis or in good health (not recorded which).

V and J are TRBV30 and TRBJ1-2; TRBD1 matches at 7 bases. The CDR3 totals 15 residues. Losses at the gene ends were 2 bases for V and 2 bases for J; bases not matched to a gene: 8. CDR1 is GTSNPN and CDR2 is SVGIG in the germline V gene (reference sequence). The CDR3 DNA is TGTGCCTGGAGTAGCCCTATGACAGGGAACTATGGCTACACCTTC. Residues: CAWSSPMTGNYGYTF.

This clonotype was seen at least ten times. V gene TRBV7-2 combines with J gene TRBJ2-4; D is undetermined. Germline CDR1 reads SGHTA; CDR2 reads FQGNSA. The CDR3 is made up of 16 amino acids. With 5 bases removed from V and 0 bases from J, the gap between germline ends came to 14 bases. DNA for the CDR3: TGTGCCAGCAGCCCTAGGATTACCGTAGCCAAAAACATTCAGTACTTC. Protein: CASSPRITVAKNIQYF.

A word on this clonotype: A single base separates this from a much larger clone, so it may be a read error. V usage is TRBV7-6 and J usage is TRBJ1-1; the D is unclear. The CDR3 covers 14 residues. Germline values: CDR1 SGHVS, CDR2 FNYEAQ. The DNA of the CDR3 is TGTGCCGGCAGCTTAGGACCCCAGAACACTGAAGCTTTCTTT. This sequence encodes CAGSLGPQNTEAFF.

The chain carries TRBV7-2 and TRBJ1-4; D is undetermined. This CDR3 spans 15 amino acids. The ends were cut back, 5 bases at V and 7 bases at J, with 17 bases in the middle. The V gene's germline CDR1 is SGHTA and CDR2 FQGNSA. CDR3 in DNA: TGTGCCAGCAGCCCCCACGTAGGGAAGGGTGAAAAACTGTTTTTT. Translation gives CASSPHVGKGEKLFF.

This clonotype was counted ten times or more. V and J are TRBV24-1 and TRBJ2-3, with a possible D match to TRBD2 (6 bases). This CDR3 is 16 amino acids long. V was shortened by 4 bases and J by 3 bases, with 16 bases between the two germline ends. In germline, CDR1 is KGHDR, CDR2 SFDVKD. CDR3 in amino acids: CATSEPPGLDTDTQYF. As DNA, the CDR3 is TGTGCCACCAGTGAGCCACCGGGACTTGATACAGATACGCAGTATTTT.

V gene TRBV18 combines with J gene TRBJ2-1, with 9 nucleotides matching TRBD2. The J segment lost 8 bases and the V segment lost 2 bases, leaving 10 bases of the junction unmatched. CDR1 is KGHSH, CDR2 LQKENI, per germline. The CDR3 has 16 amino acids. CDR3 protein: CASSPKGSGSGYEQFF. The CDR3 DNA is TGTGCCAGCTCACCAAAAGGTAGCGGGAGTGGCTATGAGCAGTTCTTC.

This clonotype was seen ten or more times. CDR3: CSAIALGPTDTQYF. The CDR3 region has the DNA TGCAGTGCTATAGCCCTAGGCCCCACAGATACGCAGTATTTT. This chain joins TRBV20-1 and TRBJ2-3, with unresolved D. Germline CDR1 and CDR2: DFQATT and SNEGSKA (reference sequence). The CDR3 consists of 14 residues. The V end was cut by 4 bases, the J end by 2 bases, with 13 bases between.

Regarding this clonotype: A much more abundant neighbour one base away suggests this may be a read error. This chain links TRBV20-1 with TRBJ2-7; TRBD1 aligns across 8 bases. Germline V CDR1 and CDR2: DFQATT, SNEGSKA (reference sequence). The CDR3 spans 15 residues. As DNA, the CDR3 is TGCAGTGTTAGAGATCCCAGGACAGGGCGAGACGAGCAGTACTTC. Amino acids: CSVRDPRTGRDEQYF.

This clonotype was picked up many times. This chain joins TRBV29-1 and TRBJ2-3; D may correspond to TRBD1 or TRBD2 (6 bases each). The CDR3 is 13 residues long. Germline CDR1 and CDR2: SQVTM and ANQGSEA. Deletions cut 4 bases from V and 2 bases from J, with 10 bases between. The CDR3 reads CSVVGGNTDTQYF. CDR3 nucleotides: TGCAGCGTTGTAGGGGGGAACACAGATACGCAGTATTTT.

This clonotype was recorded at least ten times. The chain joins TRBV9 to TRBJ2-7; tentatively, D is TRBD1 (5 bases). The CDR3 contains 14 residues. V was trimmed by 4 bases and J by 4 bases, leaving 15 bases between them. CDR1 is SGDLS and CDR2 is YYNGEE in the germline V gene. CDR3 residues: CASSNGAVSYEQYF. Written as DNA, the CDR3 is TGTGCCAGCAGCAATGGGGCTGTCTCTTACGAGCAGTACTTC. Together with reference TRBV9 and TRBJ2-7, the CDR3 gives the full variable domain: DSGVTQTPKHLITATGQRVTLRCSPRSGDLSVYWYQQSLDQGLQFLIQYYNGEERAKGNILERFSAQQFPDLHSELNLSSLELGDSALYFCASSNGAVSYEQYFGPGTRLTVT.

This clonotype has ten or more counts. J is TRBJ1-5 and V is TRBV27; D gene unclear. Germline V gives CDR1 MNHEY, CDR2 SMNVEV (reference sequence). The V and J ends lost 5 bases and 2 bases respectively, with 7 bases between them. The CDR3 totals 13 residues. CDR3 protein: CASSARGNQPQHF. The DNA of the CDR3 is TGTGCCAGCAGTGCCCGGGGCAATCAGCCCCAGCATTTT.

This clonotype was seen more than once but under ten times. The chain combines TRBV7-2 with TRBJ2-2; 8 bases map to TRBD2. Germline loops: CDR1 SGHTA, CDR2 FQGNSA. Trimming cost V 5 bases and J 5 bases; bases outside gene matches: 10. The CDR3 has 16 residues. The CDR3 DNA is TGTGCCAGCAGCCCCCCCGGGACTAGAGGTACCGGGGAGCTGTTTTTT. The encoded protein is CASSPPGTRGTGELFF.

As to this clonotype: A single base separates this from a much larger clone, so it may be a read error. The chain joins TRBV7-8 to TRBJ1-4; tentative D call: TRBD1 (6 bases). Per germline, CDR1 SGHVS and CDR2 FQNEAQ. The CDR3 is 16 residues long. CDR3 coding DNA: TGTGCCGGCAGCTTAGGTGTTGCAGGGGATTCGGAAAAACTGTTTTTT. Encoded protein: CAGSLGVAGDSEKLFF.

This clonotype has just a few counts. The rearrangement uses TRBV7-3 and TRBJ2-3, with D possibly matching TRBD2 (5 bases). CDR1 is SGHTA and CDR2 is FQGTGA in the germline V gene. The CDR3 spans 14 residues. V was cut by 5 bases and J by 2 bases, with 11 bases left in between. CDR3 sequence (DNA): TGTGCCAGCAGCGCCGGACTTGTCACAGATACGCAGTATTTT. This sequence encodes CASSAGLVTDTQYF.

The table lists this clonotype with a few counts. This rearrangement joins TRBV5-1 to TRBJ2-2; perhaps TRBD1 as D (6 bases). CDR1 is SGHRS and CDR2 is YFSETQ in the germline V gene. The CDR3 sequence is 18 residues long. Trimming took off 0 bases at V and 2 bases at J, with 17 bases between the two ends. This CDR3 reads CASSLETHPRGNTGELFF. In DNA form, the CDR3 reads TGCGCCAGCAGCTTGGAGACGCACCCCAGGGGTAACACCGGGGAGCTGTTTTTT.

This clonotype came up many times. V is TRBV10-3 and J is TRBJ2-1; 9 positions agree with TRBD2. The J segment lost 3 bases and the V segment lost 6 bases, leaving 6 bases of the junction unmatched. From germline, CDR1 is ENHRY and CDR2 SYGVKD. This CDR3 has 15 residues. Written as DNA, the CDR3 is TGTGCCATCAGCCGTGCTAGCGGGGACTACAATGAGCAGTTCTTC. Amino acid sequence: CAISRASGDYNEQFF.

V gene TRBV5-1 combines with J gene TRBJ2-3; 7 nucleotides match TRBD2. The junction had 8 bases not matched to a gene; V was cut back by 4 bases and J by 0 bases. The length of the CDR3 is 16 residues. Germline loops: CDR1 SGHRS, CDR2 YFSETQ. The CDR3: CASSPTSPTSTDTQYF. DNA of the CDR3: TGCGCCAGCAGCCCGACTAGCCCTACTAGCACAGATACGCAGTATTTT.

This clonotype was seen at least ten times. V is TRBV28 and J is TRBJ2-5; D gene unclear. V shed 3 bases and J shed 2 bases, with 10 bases lying between them. This CDR3 is 14 amino acids long. Per germline, CDR1 MDHEN and CDR2 SYDVKM. The CDR3 region has the DNA TGTGCCAGCAGTTTGAGACTTAGACAAGAGACCCAGTACTTC. It encodes CASSLRLRQETQYF.

With respect to this clonotype: This may come from a read error, since a much larger clone is one base off. The CDR3 ends on some other residue instead of the conserved phenylalanine or tryptophan, so this is likely a read error. This sequence joins TRBV19 and TRBJ1-1; the D is unclear. The V gene's germline CDR1 is LNHDA and CDR2 SQIVND (reference sequence). This CDR3 has 14 residues. V was clipped by 9 bases and J by 0 bases, with 14 bases between them. CDR3 bases: TGTGCCAGCCTAAACAGAGACATGAACACTGAAGCTTTCTCT. It encodes CASLNRDMNTEAFS.

The chain links TRBV3-1 to TRBJ2-2; D gene unclear. This CDR3 is 16 amino acids long. Germline V gene sequence: CDR1 LGHDT, CDR2 YNNKEL (reference sequence). V gave up 4 bases and J gave up 6 bases, with 18 bases separating them. The CDR3 protein is CASSPETPWSPGELFF. Here the CDR3 DNA reads TGTGCCAGCAGCCCAGAGACACCCTGGTCCCCCGGGGAGCTGTTTTTT.

To note about this clonotype: A much larger clone lies one base from this, so it may be a read error. This rearrangement joins TRBV6-2 or TRBV6-3 to TRBJ2-1; 7 nucleotides align to TRBD2. The CDR3 runs 14 residues. In germline, CDR1 is MNHEY, CDR2 SVGEGT. CDR3 DNA sequence: TGTACCAGCAGTTATGGCGGGAGAGACAATGAGCAGTTCTTC. This sequence encodes CTSSYGGRDNEQFF.

This chain links TRBV3-1 with TRBJ1-1, with D perhaps TRBD1 (6 bases). The V end lost 1 base, the J end lost 5 bases, and 17 bases lay between the germline ends. In germline, CDR1 is LGHDT, CDR2 YNNKEL (reference sequence). The CDR3 runs to 16 residues. CDR3 nucleotides: TGTGCCAGCAGCCAAGCGTCCGGCGGGGGCGCGACTGAAGCTTTCTTT. It specifies CASSQASGGGATEAFF. Filled out from reference TRBV3-1 and TRBJ1-1, the complete variable domain reads DTAVSQTPKYLVTQMGNDKSIKCEQNLGHDTMYWYKQDSKKFLKIMFSYNNKELIINETVPNRFSPKSPDKAHLNLHINSLELGDSAVYFCASSQASGGGATEAFFGQGTRLTVV.

This clonotype was observed many times. The V call is TRBV29-1, the J call TRBJ2-5, with 7 positions matching TRBD2. The CDR3 runs 13 residues. The V segment lost 6 bases and the J segment 2 bases; nucleotides outside the gene matches: 6. CDR1 SQVTM and CDR2 ANQGSEA come from the germline V gene. The chain's CDR3 is CSVRTREQETQYF. Written as DNA, the CDR3 is TGCAGCGTCCGGACTAGAGAACAAGAGACCCAGTACTTC.

As concerns this clonotype: This may be a read error: a much more frequent sequence differs by one nucleotide. V gene TRBV5-1 combines with J gene TRBJ1-2, with D possibly TRBD1 on 5 matching bases. CDR1 and CDR2 from the germline V gene are SGHRS and YFSETQ. This CDR3 is built from 14 residues. This chain's CDR3 is CASSLPGTLYGYPF. The CDR3 bases are TGCGCCAGCAGCTTGCCCGGGACGCTCTATGGCTACCCCTTC. The variable domain in full, completed from reference TRBV5-1 and TRBJ1-2, reads KAGVTQTPRYLIKTRGQQVTLSCSPISGHRSVSWYQQTPGQGLQFLFEYFSETQRNKGNFPGRFSGRQFSNSRSEMNVSTLELGDSALYLCASSLPGTLYGYPFGSGTRLTVV.

This clonotype was counted many times. V is TRBV6-6 and J is TRBJ2-7; the D gene is possibly TRBD1 (5 bases). The V gene lost 6 bases and the J gene lost 6 bases, with 15 bases spanning the gap. CDR3 length: 13 residues. Looked up from germline, CDR1 is MNHNY and CDR2 is SVGAGI (reference sequence). The CDR3 loop reads CASSPQSTGEQYF. The DNA of the CDR3 is TGTGCCAGCAGCCCGCAGTCTACAGGCGAGCAGTACTTC.

This clonotype was recorded many times. The rearrangement joins TRBV7-9 to TRBJ2-3; 8 bases are shared with TRBD2. From germline, CDR1 is SEHNR and CDR2 FQNEAQ (reference sequence). CDR3 length: 17 amino acids. The V and J ends lost 0 bases and 4 bases, in that order; junction bases with no gene match: 9. CDR3 residues: CASSLASGLARPDTQYF. DNA of the CDR3: TGTGCCAGCAGCTTAGCGTCAGGACTAGCTCGCCCAGATACGCAGTATTTT.

The rearrangement joins TRBV14 to TRBJ2-2, with 7 bases aligning to TRBD1. With V trimmed by 1 base and J by 4 bases, 6 bases remained unmatched. The CDR3 totals 16 residues. Germline V CDR1 and CDR2: SGHDN, FVKESK. In nucleotides, the CDR3 is TGTGCCAGCAGCCAAGCACGGTCAGGGGGCACCGGGGAGCTGTTTTTT. Its protein is CASSQARSGGTGELFF.

At least ten counts were recorded for this clonotype. This rearrangement joins TRBV7-8 to TRBJ1-5; D uncertain. The CDR3 runs to 15 residues. Trimming took off 0 bases at V and 2 bases at J, with 8 bases between the two ends. The germline V gene encodes CDR1 SGHVS and CDR2 FQNEAQ. CDR3 region: CASSLAIGGNQPQHF. The CDR3 DNA follows: TGTGCCAGCAGCTTAGCGATCGGGGGCAATCAGCCCCAGCATTTT.

This clonotype was seen at least ten times. DNA of the CDR3: TGTGCCAGCACCTCCAAGGTTCTAGGCTCTCAACCCAGATATGGCTACACCTTC. Amino acid sequence: CASTSKVLGSQPRYGYTF. The chain couples TRBV12-3 or TRBV12-4 to TRBJ1-2; D is uncertain. This CDR3 comprises 18 residues. V was clipped by 7 bases and J by 5 bases, with 29 bases between them.

The chain has TRBV9 and TRBJ2-1, with 9 bases fitting TRBD2. The CDR3 extends over 17 amino acids. Trimming cost V 3 bases and J 0 bases; bases outside gene matches: 7. Germline CDR1 SGDLS, CDR2 YYNGEE. DNA of the CDR3: TGTGCCAGCAGCGGGTACTCAGCGGGAGGCTCCTACAATGAGCAGTTCTTC. As protein: CASSGYSAGGSYNEQFF.

This clonotype was found a few times. This chain connects TRBV7-9 to TRBJ1-6, with D tentatively TRBD1 (6 bases). CDR1 and CDR2 from the germline V gene are SEHNR and FQNEAQ (reference sequence). The V end lost 4 bases, the J end lost 14 bases, and 24 bases lay between the germline ends. This CDR3 region has 16 residues. The CDR3 coding sequence is TGTGCCAGCAGCTCCGCCCCCGGGACACTAGGTCCGGCCCTCCACTTT. It codes for CASSSAPGTLGPALHF. Using reference TRBV7-9 and TRBJ1-6 for the parts outside the CDR3, the full variable domain is DTGVSQNPRHKITKRGQNVTFRCDPISEHNRLYWYRQTLGQGPEFLTYFQNEAQLEKSRLLSDRFSAERPKGSFSTLEIQRTEQGDSAMYLCASSSAPGTLGPALHFGNGTRLTVT.